The clone carrying this T cell receptor (beta chain) was seen only a few times. PCR used 60 Vbeta primers and 13 Jbeta primers. Here immunoSEQ multiplex PCR was the method, and the copy in TCRdb shows in-frame clones only, minus some. The sample records more than 80,000 clones, 65% to 80% being singletons. This entry belongs to a study of cytomegalovirus exposure and HLA in healthy donors. Germline CDR1 and CDR2: SEHNR and FQNEAQ (reference sequence). The CDR3 contains 14 residues. Trimming removed 5 bases at V and 0 bases at J, with 11 bases between. The chain couples TRBV7-9 to TRBJ2-7; D gene ambiguous. The specimen sequenced was PBMCs. This receptor was obtained from a man in his fifties or sixties in good health and CMV-seronegative. DNA of the CDR3: TGTGCCAGCAGCCACAGTTTTCCCTCCTACGAGCAGTACTTC. Encoded protein: CASSHSFPSYEQYF.